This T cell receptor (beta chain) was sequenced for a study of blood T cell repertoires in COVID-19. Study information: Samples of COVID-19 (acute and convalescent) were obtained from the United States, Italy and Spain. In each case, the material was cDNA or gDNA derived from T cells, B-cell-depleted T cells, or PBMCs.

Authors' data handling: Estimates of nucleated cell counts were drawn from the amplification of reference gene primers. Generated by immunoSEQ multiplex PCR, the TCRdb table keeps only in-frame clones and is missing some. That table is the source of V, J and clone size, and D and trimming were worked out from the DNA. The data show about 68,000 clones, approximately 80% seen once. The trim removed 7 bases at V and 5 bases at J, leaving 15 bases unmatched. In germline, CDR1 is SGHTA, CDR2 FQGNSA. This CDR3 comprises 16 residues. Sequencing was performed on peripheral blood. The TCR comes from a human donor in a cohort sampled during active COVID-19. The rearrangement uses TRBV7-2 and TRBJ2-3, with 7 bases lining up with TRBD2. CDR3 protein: CASKLVAGPSLDTQYF. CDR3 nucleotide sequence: TGTGCCAGCAAGCTAGTAGCGGGTCCCTCCTTAGATACGCAGTATTTT.